These 22 T cell receptor beta chains were all obtained from the same sample, sequenced in a study of cytomegalovirus exposure and HLA in healthy donors. PCR employed 60 Vbeta and 13 Jbeta primers. Using immunoSEQ multiplex PCR, the repertoire was profiled, and TCRdb retains in-frame clones only, with some absent. The data contain roughly 160,000 clones, roughly 88% of them seen just once; the ten biggest clones take up about 9.3%. Sequencing input: PBMCs. The receptor source for this set is a man younger than 30 in good health and CMV-seropositive.

The V gene is TRBV2, the J gene TRBJ2-5; D not resolved. The CDR3 runs to 13 residues. The germline V gene has CDR1 SNHLY and CDR2 FYNNEI. V dropped 7 bases and J dropped 4 bases, with 13 bases sitting between them. The CDR3 region is CASTGFVPETQYF. As DNA, the CDR3 is TGTGCCAGCACCGGTTTCGTCCCAGAGACCCAGTACTTC.

The chain has TRBV7-6 and TRBJ1-6; D uncertain. This CDR3 spans 15 amino acids. V was pared by 2 bases and J by 10 bases, with 15 bases between. Germline loops: CDR1 SGHVS, CDR2 FNYEAQ. DNA of the CDR3: TGTGCCAGCAGCTTACTGCGAGGGTGGCACTCACCCCTCCACTTT. It translates to CASSLLRGWHSPLHF.

The V gene is TRBV29-1, the J gene TRBJ2-5; the D gene is possibly TRBD1 (6 bases). The DNA matches TRBJ2-7 better at its end, which makes the J call doubtful. Germline CDR1 SQVTM, CDR2 ANQGSEA. The CDR3 extends over 11 amino acids. The CDR3 loop is CSVGQVHEQYF. The CDR3 nucleotides read TGCAGCGTTGGACAGGTCCACGAGCAGTACTTC.

The V gene is TRBV2, the J gene TRBJ2-6; perhaps TRBD2 as D (5 bases). This CDR3 is built from 16 residues. V dropped 0 bases and J dropped 2 bases, with 8 bases sitting between them. Germline V gene sequence: CDR1 SNHLY, CDR2 FYNNEI. In DNA, the CDR3 is TGTGCCAGCAGTGAAGCGCGGGCGGCTGGGGCCAACGTCCTGACTTTC. This sequence encodes CASSEARAAGANVLTF.

This chain links TRBV29-1 with TRBJ1-2; 9 nucleotides line up with TRBD1. CDR3 size: 14 residues. With V trimmed by 3 bases and J by 6 bases, 8 bases remained unmatched. Looked up from germline, CDR1 is SQVTM and CDR2 is ANQGSEA. The CDR3 loop is CSVDLDRGGHGYTF. The CDR3 DNA reads TGCAGCGTTGACCTGGACAGGGGAGGGCATGGCTACACCTTC.

The rearrangement joins TRBV6-5 to TRBJ2-7; 9 bases are shared with TRBD2. There are 15 residues in the CDR3. J was trimmed by 0 bases and V by 6 bases; bases with no gene match: 6. Germline CDR1 reads MNHEY; CDR2 reads SVGAGI. The CDR3 reads CASRRGRGGSYEQYF. The CDR3 nucleotides read TGTGCCAGCAGACGGGGGCGGGGGGGCTCCTACGAGCAGTACTTC.

This chain uses TRBV4-1 with TRBJ1-6; no clear D gene. CDR1 MGHRA and CDR2 YSYEKL come from the germline V gene. V shed 3 bases and J shed 10 bases, with 13 bases lying between them. The CDR3 runs to 14 residues. The CDR3 here is CASSQTREGSPLHF. The CDR3 DNA reads TGCGCCAGCAGCCAGACCCGAGAGGGATCACCCCTCCACTTT.

This chain links TRBV30 with TRBJ2-1, with 8 bases matching TRBD1. Looked up from germline, CDR1 is GTSNPN and CDR2 is SVGIG (reference sequence). Trimming removed 5 bases from V and 8 bases from J; junction bases left unmatched: 8. CDR3 size: 13 residues. The CDR3 here is CAWGTGWFDEQFF. CDR3 nucleotides: TGTGCCTGGGGGACAGGTTGGTTCGATGAGCAGTTCTTC.

The chain employs TRBV5-1 and TRBJ2-7, with D uncertain. Germline-derived CDR1 and CDR2 are SGHRS and YFSETQ. The CDR3 runs 13 residues. The V and J ends lost 2 bases and 3 bases respectively, with 9 bases between them. The CDR3 sequence: CASSFDTGYEQYF. CDR3 DNA: TGCGCCAGCAGCTTCGATACCGGCTACGAGCAGTACTTC. Based on the CDR3 plus reference TRBV5-1 and TRBJ2-7, the full variable domain is KAGVTQTPRYLIKTRGQQVTLSCSPISGHRSVSWYQQTPGQGLQFLFEYFSETQRNKGNFPGRFSGRQFSNSRSEMNVSTLELGDSALYLCASSFDTGYEQYFGPGTRLTVT.

This clone was counted a single time. The rearrangement uses TRBV5-1 and TRBJ2-5; the D is unclear. The CDR3 has 15 amino acids. The V end was cut by 4 bases, the J end by 1 base, with 14 bases between. Germline assignment: CDR1 SGHRS and CDR2 YFSETQ. The CDR3 loop reads CASSLRSTVQETQYF. Written as DNA, the CDR3 is TGCGCCAGCAGCCTACGTTCTACTGTCCAAGAGACCCAGTACTTC.

The chain is built from TRBV9 and TRBJ2-3; no reliable D call. V lost 0 bases to trimming and J lost 3 bases, with 2 bases between them. There are 12 residues in the CDR3. Germline lookup yields CDR1 SGDLS and CDR2 YYNGEE. CDR3 sequence reads: CASSVATDTQYF. The CDR3 DNA is TGTGCCAGCAGCGTAGCGACAGATACGCAGTATTTT. Based on the CDR3 plus reference TRBV9 and TRBJ2-3, the full variable domain is DSGVTQTPKHLITATGQRVTLRCSPRSGDLSVYWYQQSLDQGLQFLIQYYNGEERAKGNILERFSAQQFPDLHSELNLSSLELGDSALYFCASSVATDTQYFGPGTRLTVL.

V gene TRBV5-1 combines with J gene TRBJ2-2; TRBD1 is a possible D gene (6 bases). Trimming removed 3 bases at V and 2 bases at J, with 14 bases between. CDR3 size: 16 residues. Germline assignment: CDR1 SGHRS and CDR2 YFSETQ. The DNA of the CDR3 is TGCGCCAGCAGCTATTCGGACAGTCTTAACACCGGGGAGCTGTTTTTT. This encodes CASSYSDSLNTGELFF. Drawing the rest from reference TRBV5-1 and TRBJ2-2, the complete variable domain is KAGVTQTPRYLIKTRGQQVTLSCSPISGHRSVSWYQQTPGQGLQFLFEYFSETQRNKGNFPGRFSGRQFSNSRSEMNVSTLELGDSALYLCASSYSDSLNTGELFFGEGSRLTVL.

The gene calls are TRBV7-9 and TRBJ1-2; D perhaps matches TRBD1 (6 bases). The length of the CDR3 is 14 residues. V gave up 2 bases and J gave up 8 bases, with 15 bases separating them. Germline loops: CDR1 SEHNR, CDR2 FQNEAQ (reference sequence). The CDR3 bases are TGTGCCAGCAGCTTAACACAGGGTGGTGGAGGCTACACCTTC. Encoded protein: CASSLTQGGGGYTF.

The V call is TRBV6-5, the J call TRBJ2-7; 7 nucleotides agree with TRBD2. Looked up from germline, CDR1 is MNHEY and CDR2 is SVGAGI. V was clipped by 6 bases and J by 9 bases; unmatched bases: 11. This CDR3 has 13 residues. As DNA, the CDR3 is TGTGCCAGCAGGCTCATTGAGACGGGGGGGCAGTACTTC. Translated: CASRLIETGGQYF.

This clone was counted only a few times. V is TRBV7-9 and J is TRBJ1-1; the D is unclear. The germline V gene encodes CDR1 SEHNR and CDR2 FQNEAQ (reference sequence). There are 13 residues in the CDR3. V gave up 2 bases and J gave up 2 bases, with 6 bases separating them. In nucleotides, the CDR3 is TGTGCCAGCAGCTTACAGATTAACACTGAAGCTTTCTTT. This sequence encodes CASSLQINTEAFF.

This sequence joins TRBV7-9 and TRBJ2-7; 7 bases map to TRBD1. CDR1 is SEHNR and CDR2 is FQNEAQ in the germline V gene (reference sequence). The trim removed 5 bases at V and 5 bases at J, leaving 9 bases unmatched. The CDR3 length is 14 residues. CDR3 nucleotides: TGTGCCAGCAGCCCGCTGACAGGGAGTAACGAGCAGTACTTC. This codes for CASSPLTGSNEQYF.

This clone appeared once. This chain connects TRBV7-9 to TRBJ2-7; the match to TRBD2 covers 8 bases. The CDR3 sequence is 17 residues long. Per germline, CDR1 SEHNR and CDR2 FQNEAQ (reference sequence). Losses at the gene ends were 8 bases for V and 0 bases for J; bases not matched to a gene: 15. The CDR3 coding sequence is TGTGCCAGCTCCAGTTGGTCGGGGGGGGCGAACTCCTACGAGCAGTACTTC. This encodes CASSSWSGGANSYEQYF.

The rearrangement joins TRBV5-1 to TRBJ2-7; TRBD1 aligns across 8 bases. Germline trimming cut 5 bases from V and 2 bases from J; bases unmatched to any gene: 9. The CDR3 covers 15 residues. Germline-derived CDR1 and CDR2 are SGHRS and YFSETQ. As DNA, the CDR3 is TGCGCCAGCAGGCTCGGACCGGGACAGGCCTACGAGCAGTACTTC. Its protein product is CASRLGPGQAYEQYF.

The chain couples TRBV25-1 to TRBJ2-1; no definite D call. Germline V CDR1 and CDR2: MGHDK, SYGVNS. V lost 4 bases and J lost 10, with 8 bases in between. This CDR3 is 11 amino acids long. The CDR3 here is CASSVTGEQFF. In DNA, the CDR3 is TGTGCCAGCAGTGTGACTGGGGAGCAGTTCTTC.

The CDR3 DNA is TGTGCCAGCAGCTTCGCGGTGGAGGATGGCTACACCTTC. Encoded protein: CASSFAVEDGYTF. V usage is TRBV5-6 and J usage is TRBJ1-2; no definite D call. Germline V gene lookup returns CDR1 SGHDT and CDR2 YYEEEE. With 2 bases removed from V and 6 bases from J, the gap between germline ends came to 11 bases. The CDR3 has 13 residues.

The V gene is TRBV7-2, the J gene TRBJ1-2, with D unresolved. V gave up 0 bases and J gave up 8 bases, with 10 bases separating them. The CDR3 has 13 residues. Germline CDR1 reads SGHTA; CDR2 reads FQGNSA. The DNA for the CDR3 is TGTGCCAGCAGCTTAGCTTCGGGTTACGGCTACACCTTC. It is translated as CASSLASGYGYTF. The whole variable domain, filled in from reference TRBV7-2 and TRBJ1-2, reads GAGVSQSPSNKVTEKGKDVELRCDPISGHTALYWYRQSLGQGLEFLIYFQGNSAPDKSGLPSDRFSAERTGGSVSTLTIQRTQQEDSAVYLCASSLASGYGYTFGSGTRLTVV.

The CDR3 nucleotides are TGTGCCAGCAGCTACGAGCGGGGTACCTACGATAAGCAGTACTTC. Translating it yields CASSYERGTYDKQYF. The chain combines TRBV11-2 with TRBJ2-7; 7 nucleotides line up with TRBD2. J was trimmed by 8 bases and V by 4 bases; bases with no gene match: 14. Germline values: CDR1 SGHAT, CDR2 FQNNGV. The CDR3 has 15 amino acids.